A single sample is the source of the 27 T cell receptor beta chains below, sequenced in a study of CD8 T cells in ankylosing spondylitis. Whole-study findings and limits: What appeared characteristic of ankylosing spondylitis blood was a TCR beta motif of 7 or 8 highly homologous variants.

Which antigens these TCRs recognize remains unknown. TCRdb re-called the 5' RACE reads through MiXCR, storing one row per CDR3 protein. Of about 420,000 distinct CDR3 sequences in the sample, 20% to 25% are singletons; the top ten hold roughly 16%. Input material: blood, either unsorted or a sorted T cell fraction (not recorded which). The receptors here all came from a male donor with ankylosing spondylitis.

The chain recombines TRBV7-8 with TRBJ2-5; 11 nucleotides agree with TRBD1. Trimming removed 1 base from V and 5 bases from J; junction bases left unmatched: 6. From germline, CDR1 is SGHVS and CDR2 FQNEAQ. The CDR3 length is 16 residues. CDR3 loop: CASSLVGTGGSETQYF. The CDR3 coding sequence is TGTGCCAGCAGCTTAGTTGGGACAGGGGGTTCGGAGACCCAGTACTTC.

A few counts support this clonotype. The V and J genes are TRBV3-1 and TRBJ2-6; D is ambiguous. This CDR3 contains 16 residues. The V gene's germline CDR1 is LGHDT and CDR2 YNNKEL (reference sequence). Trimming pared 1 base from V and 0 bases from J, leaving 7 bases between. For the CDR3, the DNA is TGTGCCAGCAGCCAAGCAGCCGGCTCTGGGGCCAACGTCCTGACTTTC. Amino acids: CASSQAAGSGANVLTF.

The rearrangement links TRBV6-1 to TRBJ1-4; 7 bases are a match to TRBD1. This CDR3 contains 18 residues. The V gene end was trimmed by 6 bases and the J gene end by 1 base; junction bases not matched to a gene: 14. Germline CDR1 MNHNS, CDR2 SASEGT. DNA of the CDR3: TGTGCCAGCAGCCGGATCCGACAGGGACTTCTAACTAATGAAAAACTGTTTTTT. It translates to CASSRIRQGLLTNEKLFF.

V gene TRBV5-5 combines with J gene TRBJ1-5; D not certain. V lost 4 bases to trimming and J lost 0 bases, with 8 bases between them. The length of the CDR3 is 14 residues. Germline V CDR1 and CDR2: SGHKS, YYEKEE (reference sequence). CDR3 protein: CASSRRISNQPQHF. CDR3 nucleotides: TGTGCCAGCAGCAGGCGGATTAGCAATCAGCCCCAGCATTTT.

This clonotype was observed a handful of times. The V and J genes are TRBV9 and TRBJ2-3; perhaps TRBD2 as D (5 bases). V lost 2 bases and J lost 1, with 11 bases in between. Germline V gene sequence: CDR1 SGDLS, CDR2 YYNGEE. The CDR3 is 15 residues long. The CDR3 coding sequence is TGTGCCAGCAGCGTTCGTGAGGGAGGCACAGATACGCAGTATTTT. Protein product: CASSVREGGTDTQYF. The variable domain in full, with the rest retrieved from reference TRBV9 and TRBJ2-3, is DSGVTQTPKHLITATGQRVTLRCSPRSGDLSVYWYQQSLDQGLQFLIQYYNGEERAKGNILERFSAQQFPDLHSELNLSSLELGDSALYFCASSVREGGTDTQYFGPGTRLTVL.

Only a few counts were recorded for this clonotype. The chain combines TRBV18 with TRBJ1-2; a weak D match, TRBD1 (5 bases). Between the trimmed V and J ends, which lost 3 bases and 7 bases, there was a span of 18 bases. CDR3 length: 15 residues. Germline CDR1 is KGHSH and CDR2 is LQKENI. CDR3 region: CASSPGTQSFGGYTF. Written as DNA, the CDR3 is TGTGCCAGCTCACCCGGGACGCAGAGTTTTGGTGGCTACACCTTC.

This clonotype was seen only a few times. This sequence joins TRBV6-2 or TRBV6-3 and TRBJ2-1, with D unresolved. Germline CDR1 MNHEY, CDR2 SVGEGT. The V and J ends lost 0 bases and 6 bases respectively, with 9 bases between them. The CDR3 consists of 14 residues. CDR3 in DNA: TGTGCCAGCAGTTACTCTAGACGTCTCAATGAGCAGTTCTTC. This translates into CASSYSRRLNEQFF.

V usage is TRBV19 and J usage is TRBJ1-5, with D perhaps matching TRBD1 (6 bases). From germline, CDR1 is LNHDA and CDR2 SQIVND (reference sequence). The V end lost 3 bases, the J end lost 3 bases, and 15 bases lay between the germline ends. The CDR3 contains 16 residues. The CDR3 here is CASSIGGGQYNQPQHF. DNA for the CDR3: TGTGCCAGTAGTATTGGGGGCGGACAGTACAATCAGCCCCAGCATTTT.

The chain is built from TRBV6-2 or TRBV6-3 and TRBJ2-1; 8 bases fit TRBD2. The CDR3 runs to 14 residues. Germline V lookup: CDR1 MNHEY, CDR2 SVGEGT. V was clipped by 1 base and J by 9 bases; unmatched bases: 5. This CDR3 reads CASSYYSSGSEQFF. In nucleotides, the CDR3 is TGTGCCAGCAGTTACTACTCAAGCGGGAGTGAGCAGTTCTTC.

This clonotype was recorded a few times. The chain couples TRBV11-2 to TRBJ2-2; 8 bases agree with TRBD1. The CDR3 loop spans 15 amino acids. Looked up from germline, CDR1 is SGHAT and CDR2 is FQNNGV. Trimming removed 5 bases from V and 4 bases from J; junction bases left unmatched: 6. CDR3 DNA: TGTGCCAGCAGCCCAGGACAGGGTGGCACCGGGGAGCTGTTTTTT. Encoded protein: CASSPGQGGTGELFF.

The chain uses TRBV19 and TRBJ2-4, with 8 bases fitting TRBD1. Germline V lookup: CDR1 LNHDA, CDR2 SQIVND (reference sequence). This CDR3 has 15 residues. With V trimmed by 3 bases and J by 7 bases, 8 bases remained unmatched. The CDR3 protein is CASSIPGQGLNIQYF. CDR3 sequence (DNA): TGTGCCAGTAGTATCCCCGGACAGGGACTCAACATTCAGTACTTC.

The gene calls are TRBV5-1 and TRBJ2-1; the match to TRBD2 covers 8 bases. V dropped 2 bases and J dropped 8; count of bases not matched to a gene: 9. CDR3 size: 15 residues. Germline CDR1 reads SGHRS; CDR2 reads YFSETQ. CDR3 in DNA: TGCGCCAGCAGCTTAGCTAGCGGGTCCTTCGATGAGCAGTTCTTC. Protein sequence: CASSLASGSFDEQFF.

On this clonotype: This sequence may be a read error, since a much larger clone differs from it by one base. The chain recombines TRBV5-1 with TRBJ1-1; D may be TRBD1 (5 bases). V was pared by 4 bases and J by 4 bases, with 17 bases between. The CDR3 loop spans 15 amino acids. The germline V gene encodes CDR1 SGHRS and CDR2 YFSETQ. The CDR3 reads CASSLFPGVLTEAFF. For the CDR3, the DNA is TGCGCCAGCAGCCTTTTTCCGGGGGTTCTCACTGAAGCTTTCTTT.

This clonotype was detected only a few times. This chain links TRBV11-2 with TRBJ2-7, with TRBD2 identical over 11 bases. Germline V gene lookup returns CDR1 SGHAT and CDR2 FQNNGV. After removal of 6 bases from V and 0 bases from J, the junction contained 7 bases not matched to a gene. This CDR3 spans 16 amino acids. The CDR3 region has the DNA TGTGCCAGCAGACCTCTTAGCGGGAGGGCCTCCTACGAGCAGTACTTC. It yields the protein CASRPLSGRASYEQYF.

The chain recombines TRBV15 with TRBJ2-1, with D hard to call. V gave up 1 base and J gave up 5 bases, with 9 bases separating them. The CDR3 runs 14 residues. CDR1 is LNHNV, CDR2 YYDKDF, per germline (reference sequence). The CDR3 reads CATSRALKHNEQFF. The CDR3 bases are TGTGCCACCAGCAGAGCGCTTAAACACAATGAGCAGTTCTTC.

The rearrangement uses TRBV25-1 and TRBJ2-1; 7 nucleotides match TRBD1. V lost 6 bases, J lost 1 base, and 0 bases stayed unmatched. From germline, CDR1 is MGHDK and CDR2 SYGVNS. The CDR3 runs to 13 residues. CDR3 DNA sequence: TGTGCCAGCAGACAGGGGTCCTACAATGAGCAGTTCTTC. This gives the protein CASRQGSYNEQFF.

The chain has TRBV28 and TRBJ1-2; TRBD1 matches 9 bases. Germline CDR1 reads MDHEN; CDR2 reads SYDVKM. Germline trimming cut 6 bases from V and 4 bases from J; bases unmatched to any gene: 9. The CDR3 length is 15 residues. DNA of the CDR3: TGTGCCAGCAGGAGGCTCGGACAGGGGTTCTATGGCTACACCTTC. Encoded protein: CASRRLGQGFYGYTF.

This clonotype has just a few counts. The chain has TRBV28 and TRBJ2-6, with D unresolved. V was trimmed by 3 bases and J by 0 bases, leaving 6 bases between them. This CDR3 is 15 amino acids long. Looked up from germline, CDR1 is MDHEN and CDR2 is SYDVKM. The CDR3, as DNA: TGTGCCAGCAGTTTCCAGAGCTCTGGGGCCAACGTCCTGACTTTC. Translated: CASSFQSSGANVLTF.

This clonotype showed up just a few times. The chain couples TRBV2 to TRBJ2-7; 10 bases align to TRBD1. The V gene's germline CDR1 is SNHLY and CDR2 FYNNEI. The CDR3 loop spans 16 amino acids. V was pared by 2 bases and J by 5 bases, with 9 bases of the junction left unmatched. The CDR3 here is CASSEYPGTGVDEQYF. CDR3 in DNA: TGTGCCAGCAGTGAATATCCGGGGACAGGGGTGGACGAGCAGTACTTC.

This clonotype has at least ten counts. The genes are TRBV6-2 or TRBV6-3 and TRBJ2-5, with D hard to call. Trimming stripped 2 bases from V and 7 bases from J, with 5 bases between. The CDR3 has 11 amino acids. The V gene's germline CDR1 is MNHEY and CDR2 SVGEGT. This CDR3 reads CASSYLGTQYF. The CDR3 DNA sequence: TGTGCCAGCAGTTACCTCGGGACCCAGTACTTC.

CDR3 in amino acids: CASTFQLSNEKLFF. CDR3 in DNA: TGTGCCAGCACCTTTCAGCTCTCCAATGAAAAACTGTTTTTT. The chain has TRBV12-3 or TRBV12-4 and TRBJ1-4; D not resolved. The V and J ends lost 7 bases and 5 bases respectively, with 14 bases between them. This CDR3 region has 14 residues.

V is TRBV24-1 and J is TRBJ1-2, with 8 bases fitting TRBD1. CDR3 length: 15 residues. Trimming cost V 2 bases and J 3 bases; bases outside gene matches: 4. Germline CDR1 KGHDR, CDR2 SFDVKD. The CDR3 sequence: CATSDSDRVDYGYTF. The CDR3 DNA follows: TGTGCCACCAGTGATTCGGACAGGGTAGACTATGGCTACACCTTC.

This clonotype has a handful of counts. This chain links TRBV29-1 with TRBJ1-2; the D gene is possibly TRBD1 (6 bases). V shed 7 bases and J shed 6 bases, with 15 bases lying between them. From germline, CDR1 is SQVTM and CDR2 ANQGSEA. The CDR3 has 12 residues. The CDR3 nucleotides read TGCAGCGGTCTTGGGGGGGCGCATGGCTACACCTTC. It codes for CSGLGGAHGYTF.

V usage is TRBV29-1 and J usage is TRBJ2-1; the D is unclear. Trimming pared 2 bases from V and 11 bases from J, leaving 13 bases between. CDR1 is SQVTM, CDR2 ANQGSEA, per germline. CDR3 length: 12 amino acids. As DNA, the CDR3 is TGCAGCGTTGAACCACCCTCGCTCCAGCAGTTCTTC. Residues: CSVEPPSLQQFF.

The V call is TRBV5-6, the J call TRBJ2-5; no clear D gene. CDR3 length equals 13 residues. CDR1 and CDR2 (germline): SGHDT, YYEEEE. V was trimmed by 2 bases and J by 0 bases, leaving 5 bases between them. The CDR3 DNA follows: TGTGCCAGCAGCTTTTTTGACCAAGAGACCCAGTACTTC. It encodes CASSFFDQETQYF.

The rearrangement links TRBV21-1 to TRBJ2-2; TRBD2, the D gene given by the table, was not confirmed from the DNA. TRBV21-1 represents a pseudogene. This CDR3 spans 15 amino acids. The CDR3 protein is CARRVAGQNTGELFF. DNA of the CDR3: TGTGCCAGGCGAGTCGCGGGACAAAACACCGGGGAGCTGTTTTTT.

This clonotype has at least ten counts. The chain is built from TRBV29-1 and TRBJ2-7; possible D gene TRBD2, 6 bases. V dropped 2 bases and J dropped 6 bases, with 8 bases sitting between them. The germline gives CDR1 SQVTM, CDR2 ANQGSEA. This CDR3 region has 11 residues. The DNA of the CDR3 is TGCAGCGTTGAATCGGGAGTCGAGCAGTACTTC. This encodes CSVESGVEQYF.